Below are 22 T cell receptor beta chains sequenced from a single sample in a study of shared T cell receptors in the human thymus. The table came from immunoSEQ multiplex PCR; TCRdb's copy has only in-frame clones and leaves some out. The top ten hold more than 0.008% of the sample, which has 700,000 or so clones, 80% to 90% seen once. These sequences were also reported in another study, on human thymus T cells.

The sequencing sample was made of thymocytes. The receptors shown here come from a girl less than two years old with a congenital heart defect.

This clone came up once. J is TRBJ1-2 and V is TRBV9, with 8 bases matching TRBD1. The CDR3 totals 17 residues. Germline lookup yields CDR1 SGDLS and CDR2 YYNGEE. Losses at the gene ends were 3 bases for V and 4 bases for J; bases not matched to a gene: 14. CDR3 in amino acids: CASSAWTGLGGGYGYTF. CDR3 sequence (DNA): TGTGCCAGCAGCGCATGGACAGGGTTGGGTGGCGGCTATGGCTACACCTTC.

This sequence joins TRBV14 and TRBJ2-2; D possibly corresponds to TRBD2 (5 bases). The CDR3 is made up of 17 amino acids. Germline loops: CDR1 SGHDN, CDR2 FVKESK. V was trimmed by 2 bases and J by 5 bases, leaving 18 bases between them. CDR3 bases: TGTGCCAGCAGCCAACCCGGACGCGGGTCGTGGACCGGGGAGCTGTTTTTT. As protein: CASSQPGRGSWTGELFF.

The V gene is TRBV28, the J gene TRBJ2-3; no firm D call. V lost 5 bases and J lost 6, with 15 bases in between. This CDR3 spans 14 amino acids. The V gene's germline CDR1 is MDHEN and CDR2 SYDVKM. In DNA form, the CDR3 reads TGTGCCAGCAGTCCCCCCAGGCCCTCCGATACGCAGTATTTT. It encodes CASSPPRPSDTQYF.

The gene calls are TRBV5-1 and TRBJ2-3, with 12 bases identical to TRBD2. Per the germline V gene, CDR1 is SGHRS and CDR2 is YFSETQ. The V gene end was trimmed by 2 bases and the J gene end by 6 bases; junction bases not matched to a gene: 4. This CDR3 contains 15 residues. The CDR3 reads CASSLTSGGLDTQYF. In DNA, the CDR3 is TGCGCCAGCAGCTTAACTAGCGGGGGGTTGGATACGCAGTATTTT.

This rearrangement joins TRBV6-5 to TRBJ1-4, with D possibly matching TRBD1 (5 bases). V was clipped by 0 bases and J by 8 bases, with 16 bases between them. Germline loops: CDR1 MNHEY, CDR2 SVGAGI. The CDR3 consists of 16 residues. The CDR3 protein is CASSYSYRQGREKLFF. Written as DNA, the CDR3 is TGTGCCAGCAGTTACTCGTATCGGCAGGGCAGGGAAAAACTGTTTTTT.

The rearrangement uses TRBV7-2 and TRBJ2-5; 7 bases align to TRBD1. The CDR3 spans 15 residues. With V trimmed by 3 bases and J by 4 bases, 8 bases remained unmatched. Germline lookup yields CDR1 SGHTA and CDR2 FQGNSA. CDR3 residues: CASSFGQAIGETQYF. Here the CDR3 DNA reads TGTGCCAGCAGCTTTGGACAGGCCATCGGAGAGACCCAGTACTTC.

The genes are TRBV25-1 and TRBJ2-7, with D possibly TRBD2 on 7 matching bases. Germline assignment: CDR1 MGHDK and CDR2 SYGVNS. Trimming removed 4 bases from V and 0 bases from J, with 16 bases in between. This CDR3 is 16 amino acids long. In DNA form, the CDR3 reads TGTGCCAGCAGTGGCCCCCCGAGGGGGGGCTCCTACGAGCAGTACTTC. As protein: CASSGPPRGGSYEQYF.

A few counts support this clone. The genes are TRBV9 and TRBJ2-2; a possible D gene is TRBD2 (5 bases). V was cut by 1 base and J by 3 bases, with 16 bases left in between. The CDR3 totals 17 residues. The germline V gene has CDR1 SGDLS and CDR2 YYNGEE. CDR3 coding DNA: TGTGCCAGCAGCGTAAGAGTCTTCGGACTTGACACCGGGGAGCTGTTTTTT. Protein sequence: CASSVRVFGLDTGELFF.

This chain links TRBV9 with TRBJ1-4, with D possibly being TRBD1 (6 bases). Looked up from germline, CDR1 is SGDLS and CDR2 is YYNGEE. The CDR3 has 15 residues. The ends were cut back, 1 base at V and 4 bases at J, with 11 bases in the middle. The CDR3: CASSVSGTYNEKLFF. DNA of the CDR3: TGTGCCAGCAGCGTATCCGGGACATATAATGAAAAACTGTTTTTT.

This clone was detected once. The chain employs TRBV15 and TRBJ2-2; 7 bases line up with TRBD1. The length of the CDR3 is 18 residues. The germline V gene has CDR1 LNHNV and CDR2 YYDKDF (reference sequence). The V gene end was trimmed by 3 bases and the J gene end by 2 bases; junction bases not matched to a gene: 12. The CDR3 is CATSSITGEGTNTGELFF. DNA for the CDR3: TGTGCCACCAGCAGTATTACAGGGGAAGGTACAAACACCGGGGAGCTGTTTTTT.

This clone was counted between two and nine times. This sample also contains other DNA sequences that code for the same CDR3. The gene calls are TRBV2 and TRBJ1-1; D unclear. Germline V gives CDR1 SNHLY, CDR2 FYNNEI. Trimming cost V 4 bases and J 0 bases, with 6 bases left between them. This CDR3 contains 13 residues. The CDR3 DNA sequence: TGTGCCAGCAGTGGACATCTGAACACTGAAGCTTTCTTT. This translates into CASSGHLNTEAFF. The full variable domain, its missing parts supplied by reference TRBV2 and TRBJ1-1, is EPEVTQTPSHQVTQMGQEVILRCVPISNHLYFYWYRQILGQKVEFLVSFYNNEISEKSEIFDDQFSVERPDGSNFTLKIRSTKLEDSAMYFCASSGHLNTEAFFGQGTRLTVV.

This chain uses TRBV27 with TRBJ1-3, with no clear D. This CDR3 region has 16 residues. The ends were cut back, 4 bases at V and 0 bases at J, with 13 bases in the middle. Germline assignment: CDR1 MNHEY and CDR2 SMNVEV (reference sequence). The CDR3 bases are TGTGCCAGCAGTTCCCTACTACAAGACTCTGGAAACACCATATATTTT. This encodes CASSSLLQDSGNTIYF.

This clone occurred a few times. This chain connects TRBV5-1 to TRBJ1-2, with TRBD1 matching 9 bases. CDR1 and CDR2 (germline): SGHRS, YFSETQ. V lost 5 bases, J lost 3 bases, and 14 bases stayed unmatched. CDR3 length: 17 amino acids. The CDR3 nucleotides are TGCGCCAGCAGTCCGGGACAGGGTCGAGCGTTAGACTATGGCTACACCTTC. Its translation is CASSPGQGRALDYGYTF.

The J gene is TRBJ1-1, the V gene TRBV9; the D gene is possibly TRBD1 (5 bases). Germline assignment: CDR1 SGDLS and CDR2 YYNGEE. The CDR3 loop spans 17 amino acids. Trimming took off 4 bases at V and 1 base at J, with 20 bases between the two ends. CDR3 in DNA: TGTGCCAGCAGCCCCTACTTGGACACCTTAGAGAACACTGAAGCTTTCTTT. Protein product: CASSPYLDTLENTEAFF.

This chain connects TRBV5-1 to TRBJ2-6, with TRBD1 matching 8 bases. CDR1 and CDR2 (germline): SGHRS, YFSETQ. Losses at the gene ends were 3 bases for V and 4 bases for J; bases not matched to a gene: 3. The CDR3 extends over 15 amino acids. CDR3 in amino acids: CASSWTGIGANVLTF. CDR3 nucleotides: TGCGCCAGCAGCTGGACAGGGATCGGGGCCAACGTCCTGACTTTC.

This clone was recorded once. The gene calls are TRBV9 and TRBJ1-2; 9 nucleotides line up with TRBD1. After removal of 0 bases from V and 7 bases from J, the junction contained 16 bases not matched to a gene. This CDR3 region has 18 residues. CDR1 and CDR2 from the germline V gene are SGDLS and YYNGEE. CDR3 region: CASSVVPSRFRDRAGYTF. The CDR3 DNA sequence: TGTGCCAGCAGCGTAGTACCGAGCCGATTCCGGGACAGGGCTGGCTACACCTTC.

The chain carries TRBV19 and TRBJ2-1, with D perhaps matching TRBD2 (6 bases). Looked up from germline, CDR1 is LNHDA and CDR2 is SQIVND (reference sequence). The ends were cut back, 2 bases at V and 10 bases at J, with 12 bases in the middle. The CDR3 contains 13 residues. The CDR3 sequence is CASSITGLAEQFF. The CDR3 DNA sequence: TGTGCCAGTAGTATAACGGGGCTAGCGGAGCAGTTCTTC.

This clone was seen once. CDR3 DNA: TGTGCCAGCAGTTTATTTGGCGGGGTGAACAAGGATACGCAGTATTTT. Translated, it gives CASSLFGGVNKDTQYF. The chain employs TRBV27 and TRBJ2-3, with D possibly TRBD2 on 6 matching bases. The germline V and J ends were trimmed by 1 base and 6 bases, with 17 bases remaining between them. This CDR3 is built from 16 residues. Germline lookup yields CDR1 MNHEY and CDR2 SMNVEV (reference sequence).

The genes are TRBV11-2 and TRBJ1-3; D gene ambiguous. This CDR3 has 16 amino acids. V gave up 0 bases and J gave up 4 bases, with 13 bases separating them. CDR1 and CDR2 from the germline V gene are SGHAT and FQNNGV. The CDR3 DNA reads TGTGCCAGCAGCTTAGAGGAGGCTGAACTCGGAAACACCATATATTTT. It codes for CASSLEEAELGNTIYF. Looking up the rest from reference TRBV11-2 and TRBJ1-3 gives the full variable domain: EAGVAQSPRYKIIEKRQSVAFWCNPISGHATLYWYQQILGQGPKLLIQFQNNGVVDDSQLPKDRFSAERLKGVDSTLKIQPAKLEDSAVYLCASSLEEAELGNTIYFGEGSWLTVV.

V is TRBV11-2 and J is TRBJ1-1, with 7 bases matching TRBD1. The CDR3 covers 15 residues. Germline V gives CDR1 SGHAT, CDR2 FQNNGV. V dropped 3 bases and J dropped 0; count of bases not matched to a gene: 4. The CDR3 nucleotides are TGTGCCAGCAGCTTGCAGGGGGACGTGAACACTGAAGCTTTCTTT. It specifies CASSLQGDVNTEAFF.

This chain uses TRBV29-1 with TRBJ2-2; D is perhaps TRBD1 (6 bases). Germline V lookup: CDR1 SQVTM, CDR2 ANQGSEA. V was pared by 5 bases and J by 7 bases, with 8 bases between. CDR3 length: 11 amino acids. The DNA for the CDR3 is TGCAGCGTTTACAGGGACGGGGAGCTGTTTTTT. Translated, it gives CSVYRDGELFF.

V usage is TRBV9 and J usage is TRBJ1-1; D is perhaps TRBD1 (5 bases). There are 13 residues in the CDR3. From germline, CDR1 is SGDLS and CDR2 YYNGEE. Trimming cost V 0 bases and J 6 bases, with 9 bases left between them. CDR3 sequence reads: CASSVEGVAEAFF. The CDR3, as DNA: TGTGCCAGCAGCGTAGAAGGGGTTGCTGAAGCTTTCTTT.